The rows below give T cell receptor beta chains drawn from one sample of a study of T cells in Graves' hyperthyroidism and ophthalmopathy. TCRdb fed the multiplex PCR reads into MiXCR, producing one record per CDR3 protein. Of about 560,000 distinct CDR3 sequences detected, roughly a sixth appear once; the ten largest clones hold roughly 18%. The source material was blood. The origin of the receptors is a woman under 30 with Graves' hyperthyroidism. Each CDR3 is given with its conserved first and last residue. D genes are given only for firm matches. Size tells how often a clone was seen (once, few, many) or the class of an expanded clone, and some rows leave it out.

d_call cdr3_length j_call clone_size v_call cdr3_aa cdr3_nt
TRBD1 16 TRBJ1-2 - TRBV2 CASSQGGRQGRVGYTF TGTGCCAGCAGTCAAGGGGGCAGACAGGGGAGGGTTGGCTACACCTTC
TRBD1 13 TRBJ2-4 few TRBV28 CASGQGAKNIQYF TGTGCCAGCGGACAGGGCGCCAAAAACATTCAGTACTTC
TRBD2 14 TRBJ2-7 many TRBV7-9 CASRPGGGTYEQYF TGTGCCAGCAGGCCGGGGGGGGGCACCTACGAGCAGTACTTC
- 13 TRBJ2-7 many TRBV27 CASSGDTSYEQYF TGTGCCAGCAGTGGGGACACCTCCTACGAGCAGTACTTC
- 13 TRBJ1-4 - TRBV11-2 CASSQAFNEKLFF TGCGCCAGCAGCCAAGCCTTTAACGAAAAACTGTTTTTT
- 12 TRBJ2-5 - TRBV19 CASSNEGQTQYF TGTGCCAGTAGTAATGAGGGACAGACCCAGTACTTC
TRBD2 17 TRBJ2-3 many TRBV7-9 CASSSLAGGLRVNTQYF TGTGCCAGCAGCTCCCTAGCGGGGGGGCTGCGCGTGAATACGCAGTATTTT
TRBD2 17 TRBJ2-1 many TRBV27 CASSLLGGAGVNNEQFF TGTGCCAGCAGCTTACTGGGGGGAGCGGGGGTAAACAATGAGCAGTTCTTC
TRBD1 16 TRBJ2-4 - TRBV7-9 CASSYLATGRENIQYF TGTGCCAGCAGCTATCTCGCGACAGGGCGCGAAAACATTCAGTACTTC
- 18 TRBJ2-6 - TRBV12-3/TRBV12-4 CASSLSVPLSSGANVLTF TGTGCCAGCAGTTTAAGCGTTCCGCTGAGCTCTGGGGCCAACGTCCTGACTTTC
- 16 TRBJ2-4 - TRBV27 CASTQGYDLAKNIQYF TGTGCCAGCACCCAGGGTTACGATCTAGCCAAAAACATTCAGTACTTC
- 16 TRBJ2-3 - TRBV5-1 CASSPGDGVPTDTQYF TGCGCCAGCAGCCCTGGAGATGGGGTCCCCACAGATACGCAGTATTTT
- 13 TRBJ2-2 few TRBV7-2 CASTVRRAGELFF TGTGCCAGCACCGTTCGCAGGGCCGGGGAGCTGTTTTTT
TRBD1 14 TRBJ2-5 - TRBV7-6 CASSEDRGWETQYF TGTGCCAGCAGCGAAGACAGGGGGTGGGAGACCCAGTACTTC
- 11 TRBJ1-1 - TRBV7-9 CASSTGTGTFF TGTGCCAGCAGTACCGGTACCGGGACTTTCTTT
- 12 TRBJ2-7 few TRBV28 CASSLRADEQYF TGTGCCAGCAGTTTAAGGGCGGATGAGCAGTACTTC
- 13 TRBJ1-1 - TRBV29-1 CSVGRTANTEAFF TGCAGCGTTGGTAGGACAGCGAACACTGAAGCTTTCTTT
- 14 TRBJ2-7 - TRBV20-1 CSAQVSGEIGEQYF TGCAGTGCCCAAGTGTCGGGAGAGATAGGCGAGCAGTACTTC
- 18 TRBJ2-5 few TRBV5-1 CASSYPPGGPAKGSTQYF TGCGCCAGCAGCTACCCACCTGGAGGGCCTGCGAAAGGGTCGACCCAGTACTTC
TRBD1 13 TRBJ1-5 - TRBV28 CASSPPDRGAQHF TGTGCCAGCAGTCCACCGGACAGGGGGGCCCAGCATTTT
- 13 TRBJ1-5 few TRBV20-1 CSARGGLDQPQHF TGCAGTGCTAGAGGGGGTCTCGATCAGCCCCAGCATTTT
TRBD2 19 TRBJ2-3 - TRBV9 CASSVGLREAGGRTDTQYF TGTGCCAGCAGCGTAGGTTTAAGGGAGGCGGGAGGGCGAACAGATACGCAGTATTTT
- 13 TRBJ2-5 many TRBV7-8 CASSLSVLETQYF TGTGCCAGCAGCTTAAGCGTCCTGGAGACCCAGTACTTC
- 12 TRBJ1-1 - TRBV30 CAWCWGETEAFF TGTGCCTGGTGCTGGGGGGAGACTGAAGCTTTCTTT
- 13 TRBJ1-1 many TRBV28 CASSLIKGAEAFF TGTGCCAGCAGTTTAATCAAAGGAGCTGAAGCTTTCTTT
TRBD1 16 TRBJ1-1 few TRBV5-1 CASSLDRQGLGTEAFF TGCGCCAGCAGCTTGGATAGACAGGGGTTGGGCACTGAAGCTTTCTTT
- 16 TRBJ2-7 many TRBV5-1 CASSLEVGTYSYEQYF TGCGCCAGCAGCTTGGAGGTGGGAACCTACTCCTACGAGCAGTACTTC
- 15 TRBJ1-2 - TRBV4-1 CASSQDASIGYGYTF TGCGCCAGCAGCCAAGATGCCAGTATCGGCTATGGCTACACCTTC
TRBD2 15 TRBJ2-3 - TRBV19 CASSIRLAGADTQYF TGTGCCAGTAGTATCAGACTAGCGGGAGCGGATACGCAGTATTTT
TRBD2 15 TRBJ2-4 - TRBV20-1 CSAAESGGTKNIQYF TGCAGTGCTGCCGAGAGCGGGGGGACCAAAAACATTCAGTACTTC
TRBD2 17 TRBJ2-5 many TRBV12-3/TRBV12-4 CASSLAGGRYAAETQYF TGTGCCAGCAGCCTAGCGGGAGGACGATATGCAGCCGAGACCCAGTACTTC
- 15 TRBJ2-7 - TRBV7-9 CASSLLGGGSYEQYF TGTGCCAGCAGCTTATTGGGGGGCGGTTCCTACGAGCAGTACTTC
TRBD1 15 TRBJ2-7 many TRBV6-2/TRBV6-3 CASSYSAGGSYEQYF TGTGCCAGCAGTTACTCCGCAGGGGGCTCCTACGAGCAGTACTTC
- 11 TRBJ2-1 many TRBV7-9 CASSPGTEQFF TGTGCCAGCAGCCCAGGGACCGAGCAGTTCTTC
- 11 TRBJ2-1 few TRBV20-1 CSAGRSNEQFF TGCAGTGCAGGAAGGTCGAATGAGCAGTTCTTC
- 14 TRBJ2-7 many TRBV5-1 CASSLDGFSYEQYF TGCGCCAGCAGCTTGGATGGGTTCTCCTACGAGCAGTACTTC
- 14 TRBJ2-2 many TRBV7-2 CASSLGGRTGELFF TGTGCCAGCAGCCTTGGCGGTCGTACCGGGGAGCTGTTTTTT
- 16 TRBJ1-2 few TRBV4-3 CASSQDIVGGYYGYTF TGCGCCAGCAGCCAAGATATCGTTGGGGGGTACTATGGCTACACCTTC
- 15 TRBJ2-7 few TRBV6-6 CASSYSGVNTYEQYF TGTGCCAGCAGTTACTCGGGGGTCAACACCTACGAGCAGTACTTC
- 14 TRBJ1-6 - TRBV5-8 CASGFMNYNSPLHF TGTGCCAGCGGCTTTATGAACTATAATTCACCCCTCCACTTT
- 13 TRBJ1-1 many TRBV7-8 CASSLRLTIEAFF TGTGCCAGCAGCTTAAGGTTGACAATTGAAGCTTTCTTT
TRBD2 14 TRBJ2-3 many TRBV20-1 CSARGAGLTDTQYF TGCAGTGCTAGAGGAGCGGGACTCACAGATACGCAGTATTTT
TRBD2 17 TRBJ2-1 - TRBV20-1 CSARLASGSGSYNEQFF TGCAGTGCTAGATTAGCTAGCGGGAGCGGGTCCTACAATGAGCAGTTCTTC
- 13 TRBJ2-3 - TRBV10-3 CAIKTGPRDTQYF TGTGCCATCAAAACCGGACCACGGGATACGCAGTATTTT
- 14 TRBJ2-3 few TRBV15 CATSRVVRADTQYF TGTGCCACCAGCAGAGTCGTTAGGGCAGATACGCAGTATTTT
TRBD2 16 TRBJ2-3 many TRBV13 CASSLGTSGDTDTQYF TGTGCCAGCAGCTTGGGGACTAGCGGGGACACAGATACGCAGTATTTT
- 13 TRBJ1-5 once TRBV29-1 CSVAGDSNQPQHF TGCAGCGTTGCCGGAGATAGCAATCAGCCCCAGCATTTT
- 16 TRBJ1-5 - TRBV4-3 CASSQDGVSRNQPQHF TGCGCCAGCAGCCAAGACGGGGTCTCTCGGAATCAGCCCCAGCATTTT
TRBD2 13 TRBJ2-5 many TRBV3-1 CASLTSGRETQYF TGTGCCAGCCTCACTAGCGGGAGAGAGACCCAGTACTTC
TRBD2 16 TRBJ2-5 few TRBV7-2 CASSPDSGGAFLTQYF TGTGCCAGCAGCCCCGATAGCGGGGGGGCTTTCCTGACCCAGTACTTC
- 14 TRBJ2-1 many TRBV6-1 CASRERTPYNEQFF TGTGCCAGCAGGGAGCGGACCCCATACAATGAGCAGTTCTTC
- 16 TRBJ2-3 many TRBV7-8 CASSVGVGGRTDTQYF TGTGCCAGCAGCGTGGGGGTGGGAGGACGCACAGATACGCAGTATTTT
- 15 TRBJ1-5 many TRBV4-2 CASSQELYSNQPQHF TGTGCCAGCAGCCAAGAACTGTATAGCAATCAGCCCCAGCATTTT
TRBD2 15 TRBJ2-1 many TRBV20-1 CSALELAGPYNEQFF TGCAGTGCTTTAGAACTAGCGGGGCCCTACAATGAGCAGTTCTTC
- 14 TRBJ2-3 - TRBV2 CASIGGGPSDTQYF TGTGCCAGCATTGGGGGGGGGCCCTCAGATACGCAGTATTTT
- 16 TRBJ1-1 - TRBV3-1 CASSPPWGLPLTEAFF TGTGCCAGCAGCCCCCCGTGGGGTCTCCCTCTCACTGAAGCTTTCTTT
- 15 TRBJ1-5 - TRBV20-1 CSARVGARGSQPQHF TGCAGTGCTAGAGTAGGGGCTCGGGGCAGTCAGCCCCAGCATTTT
- 13 TRBJ1-1 many TRBV18 CASSLQQNTEAFF TGTGCCAGCTCTCTCCAGCAGAACACTGAAGCTTTCTTT